This T cell receptor (beta chain) comes out of a study of CDR3 diversity in severe acne. CDR1 and CDR2 (germline): SGHTA, FQGTGA. This CDR3 spans 12 amino acids. TCRdb re-analysed the PCR reads in MiXCR, keeping a single row per CDR3 protein. The sample contains about 86,000 distinct CDR3 sequences, 45% to 65% of which appear only once. The clonotype originates from a male donor in good health, without acne. The chain is built from TRBV7-3 and TRBJ2-5, with D maybe TRBD2 (5 bases). TRBJ2-1 matches the DNA end more closely, so the J call is doubtful. The sample was blood. The DNA for the CDR3 is TGTGCCAGCAGCTTGAGACCGGGGGAGCAGTTCTTC. It yields the protein CASSLRPGEQFF.